This T cell receptor beta chain was sequenced for a study of response to subunit inactivated influenza vaccine. Study-level results: Few new T cells, the authors suggested, are recruited by each seasonal influenza vaccination.

TCRdb recomputed calls from the RT-PCR reads with MiXCR, one row per CDR3 protein. The sample contains hundreds of thousands of distinct CDR3 sequences, more than 15% of which appear only once. This CDR3 has 16 residues. Germline V lookup: CDR1 SGDLS, CDR2 YYNGEE. J was trimmed by 5 bases and V by 4 bases; bases with no gene match: 9. This clonotype was counted only a few times. Its antigen is currently unknown. The source of this sequence is a man aged 50 or older who received an inactivated influenza vaccine. The sequences come from PBMCs from blood, collected 11 to 12 days after vaccination. V usage is TRBV9 and J usage is TRBJ2-2; 9 positions match TRBD1. The chain's CDR3 is CASSTNRDRVTGELFF. DNA of the CDR3: TGTGCCAGCAGCACAAACCGGGACAGGGTGACCGGGGAGCTGTTTTTT.